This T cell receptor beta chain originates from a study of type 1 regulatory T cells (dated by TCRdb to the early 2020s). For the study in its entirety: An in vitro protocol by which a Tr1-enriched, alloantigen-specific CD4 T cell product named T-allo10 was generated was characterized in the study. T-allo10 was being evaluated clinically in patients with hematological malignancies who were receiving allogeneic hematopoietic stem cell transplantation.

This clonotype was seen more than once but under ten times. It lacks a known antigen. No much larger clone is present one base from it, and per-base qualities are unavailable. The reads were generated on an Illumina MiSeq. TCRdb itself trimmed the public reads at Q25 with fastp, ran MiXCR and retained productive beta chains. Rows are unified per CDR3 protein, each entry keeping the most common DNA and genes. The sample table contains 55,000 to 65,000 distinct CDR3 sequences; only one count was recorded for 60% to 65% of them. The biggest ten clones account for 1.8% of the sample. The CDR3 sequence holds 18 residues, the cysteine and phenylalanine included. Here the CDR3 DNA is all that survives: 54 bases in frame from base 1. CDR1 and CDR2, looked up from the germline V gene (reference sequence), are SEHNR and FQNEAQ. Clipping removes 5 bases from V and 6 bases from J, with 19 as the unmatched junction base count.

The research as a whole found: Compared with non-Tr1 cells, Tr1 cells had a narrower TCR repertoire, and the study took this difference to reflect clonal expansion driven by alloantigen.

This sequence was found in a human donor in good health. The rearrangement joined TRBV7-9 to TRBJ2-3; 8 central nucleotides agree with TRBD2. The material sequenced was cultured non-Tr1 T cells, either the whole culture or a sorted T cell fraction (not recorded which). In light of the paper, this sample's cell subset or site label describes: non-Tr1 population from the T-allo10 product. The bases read TGTGCCAGCAGCCCTCCGGGGATCGGGAGGGCTGTATCCGATACGCAGTATTTT. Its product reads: CASSPPGIGRAVSDTQYF.